This T cell receptor (beta chain) was retrieved from a study of T cells in Graves' hyperthyroidism and ophthalmopathy (dated by TCRdb to about 2019). A note on the overall study: Peripheral blood samples were taken at the time of initial diagnosis, prior to any treatment. To identify distinguishing TCR V-J signatures, a discovery cohort of 90 to 100 patients was used, comprising 43 with Graves' ophthalmopathy and 57 with stable Graves' hyperthyroidism. Prospective prediction of ophthalmopathy was tested in an independent validation cohort of 18 hyperthyroidism patients and 15 to 17 patients who later progressed to ophthalmopathy. For training and testing, the 100 or so patients in the discovery cohort were randomly divided in a 7:3 ratio. The study also compared thyroid tissue and blood T-cell repertoires from several Graves' hyperthyroidism patients. After blood sampling, hyperthyroidism patients were treated with methimazole at a starting dose of 30 mg daily, and ophthalmopathy patients were treated with high-dose intravenous methylprednisolone. The paper describes TCR Vbeta CDR3 sequencing of more than 120 peripheral blood samples, made up of 43 ophthalmopathy patients, around 78 hyperthyroidism patients and roughly 17 progressor patients.

This clonotype was counted at least ten times. What antigen it recognizes has not been identified. No much larger clone is present one base from it, and per-base qualities are unavailable. The TCR beta CDR3 regions were amplified from the RNA transcripts. For the first round of RT-PCR on the TCR CDR3, the HTBI primer set was used together with the Qiagen OneStep RT-PCR kit. A second multiplex PCR round built the libraries, followed by size selection and purification. Libraries were sequenced paired-end with 100 bp reads on an Illumina HiSeq2000. As for the original processing: Raw data were processed with SOAPnuke, discarding reads with adapters, uncalled bases, mean Phred below 15, or no exact constant-primer or identifier match. COPE v1.2.5 was used to merge high-quality paired reads, and clonotypes were defined as unique nucleotide sequences. MiTCR v1.1 was used to align clonotypes to the IMGT TRBV, TRBD and TRBJ reference segments. The analysis was restricted to V-J combinations with a frequency above 0.0001, which together covered 99% to 99.2% of the repertoires. The TCS score was defined as the ratio of F50 (clonal expansion) to E x V (chaos), calculated using BLOSUM62-based TCRdist between CDR3 peptides within each V-J. Welch's t-statistics and random forest reduced around 510 V-J features to 13, which were used in a naive Bayes classifier (R e1071). The public reads were run again by TCRdb, first through fastp at Q25 and then through MiXCR, and only productive beta chains were kept. Merged by CDR3 protein, the rows form single entries marked with the most common genes and DNA. These V and J calls originate from TCRdb's pipeline instead of the authors' own analysis. The sample table shows hundreds of thousands of distinct CDR3 sequences, and more than 15% are seen once. Of the sample, more than 3% is held by the ten largest clones.

V and J are trimmed by 6 bases and 5 bases, and the gene matches miss 12 bases of the junction. The germline V gene (reference sequence) gives CDR1 as DFQATT and CDR2 as SNEGSKA. The CDR3 goes from the cysteine to the phenylalanine over 15 residues. Only the CDR3 part of the read is kept: 45 bases, read in frame from the first base. What the research found in general, with its limitations: In validation, the model predicted progression to ophthalmopathy a median of 6.5 months before onset, with roughly 71% sensitivity and about 72% specificity. Most expanded thyroid clonotypes (frequency above 0.001) were also found in blood, which suggests that blood repertoires may mirror thyroid immune responses. No statistical method was used to fix the sample size in advance, and group allocation was not hidden from the investigators. A 13 V-J signature model separated ophthalmopathy from stable hyperthyroidism, with around 88% sensitivity and about 81% specificity in cross-validation and 80%/75% in testing.

Moderately to severely active disease, a Clinical Activity Score of at least 3, a NOSPECS grade of at least 4, and a duration under 3 months were present in ophthalmopathy patients. Patients with uncontrolled infections, other autoimmune diseases, pregnancy or lactation were excluded. Clinical symptoms, serum thyroxine and TRAb, thyroid ultrasound, and orbital computed tomography formed the basis for the diagnoses. PBMCs were separated from 8 to 10 ml of fresh peripheral blood using Ficoll-Paque density gradient centrifugation. Trizol reagent was used to extract total RNA, and RNA quality was then checked on an Agilent 2100 Bioanalyzer.

The chain is encoded by TRBV20-1 joined to TRBJ2-5, and TRBD1 matches 10 of the central bases. The sequencing input was blood. The TCR originated in a woman between 40 and 50 years old with Graves' ophthalmopathy. CDR3 sequence: CSARTGDRGEETQYF. The bases read TGCAGTGCCAGAACGGGGGACAGGGGAGAGGAGACCCAGTACTTC.